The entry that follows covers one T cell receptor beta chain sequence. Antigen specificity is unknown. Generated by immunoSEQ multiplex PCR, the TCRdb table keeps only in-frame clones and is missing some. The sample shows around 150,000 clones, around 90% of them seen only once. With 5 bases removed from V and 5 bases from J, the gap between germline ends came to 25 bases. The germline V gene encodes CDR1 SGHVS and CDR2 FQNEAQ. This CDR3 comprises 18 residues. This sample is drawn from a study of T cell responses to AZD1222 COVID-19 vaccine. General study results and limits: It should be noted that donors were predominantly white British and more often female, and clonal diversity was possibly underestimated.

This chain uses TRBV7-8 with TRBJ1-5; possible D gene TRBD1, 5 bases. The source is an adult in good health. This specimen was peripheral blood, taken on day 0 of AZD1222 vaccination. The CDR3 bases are TGTGCCAGCAGCCCTTGGAGAGGAGACAGCGAAACCTATCAGCCCCAGCATTTT. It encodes CASSPWRGDSETYQPQHF.